This T cell receptor beta chain comes out of a study of OX40 agonist ivuxolimab in advanced cancers. Whole-study context: The patients received ivuxolimab by intravenous route every 2 weeks at 0.01 to 10 mg/kg. Patients assigned to dose escalation were diagnosed with hepatocellular carcinoma, melanoma, renal cell or head and neck cancer.

Germline assignment: CDR1 SGHVS and CDR2 FNYEAQ. Trimming pared 1 base from V and 1 base from J, leaving 6 bases between. The CDR3 runs 14 residues. A note on this clone: Other nucleotide sequences from this sample produce the same CDR3.

Only in-frame clones appear in the TCRdb table, and some are missing; sequencing was by immunoSEQ multiplex PCR. Of roughly 41,000 clones listed, about 82% are singletons. This TCR was recovered from an adult with an advanced solid tumor such as melanoma, head and neck, liver or kidney cancer. The chain employs TRBV7-6 and TRBJ2-3; D not resolved. The sample consisted of CD4+ or CD8+ T cells sorted from blood, taken in a trial of the OX40 agonist ivuxolimab. This chain's CDR3 is CASSLEVGTDTQYF. Here the CDR3 DNA reads TGTGCCAGCAGCTTAGAGGTTGGCACAGATACGCAGTATTTT.